The count of the clone carrying this TCR beta chain is one. The sample originates from a study of blood T cell repertoires in COVID-19. For the study at large: The United States, Italy and Spain provided the acute and convalescent COVID-19 samples. Nucleic acid was either cDNA or gDNA, and it came from T cells, B-cell-depleted T cells, or PBMCs.

V was pared by 1 base and J by 8 bases, with 12 bases between. The V gene's germline CDR1 is MGHRA and CDR2 YSYEKL. This CDR3 is built from 14 residues. Everyone who took part was roughly 18 to 100 years old, and they came from some 23 US areas. Assay: immunoSEQ multiplex PCR; the TCRdb copy retains only in-frame clones and omits some. The sample lists just over 350,000 clones; roughly 87% were seen once. The receptor was derived from a woman aged 25 to 45 who had recovered from COVID-19. The rearrangement uses TRBV4-1 and TRBJ2-1; TRBD2 might be the D (5 bases). The sequenced sample consisted of PBMCs or T cells enriched from blood (not recorded which). CDR3: CASSQVEGSYEQFF. CDR3 DNA sequence: TGCGCCAGCAGCCAAGTAGAGGGTTCGTATGAGCAGTTCTTC.